Reported below is one T cell receptor beta chain. Germline V gene sequence: CDR1 MNHNY, CDR2 SVGAGI (reference sequence). Trimming removed 2 bases from V and 1 base from J; junction bases left unmatched: 4. The CDR3 extends over 15 amino acids. This record comes from a study of T cell responses to AZD1222 COVID-19 vaccine. Data came from immunoSEQ multiplex PCR; TCRdb stores just in-frame clones and leaves some out. The sample contains roughly 180,000 clones, approximately 91% of which appear only once. Sequenced here: peripheral blood, sampled 28 days after the second AZD1222 dose. The gene calls are TRBV6-6 and TRBJ2-5, with TRBD2 matching 7 bases. The origin of this receptor is an adult who received the AZD1222 COVID-19 vaccine. This chain's CDR3 is CASSYGRTSQETQYF. In DNA form, the CDR3 reads TGTGCCAGCAGTTACGGGAGGACTAGCCAAGAGACCCAGTACTTC.